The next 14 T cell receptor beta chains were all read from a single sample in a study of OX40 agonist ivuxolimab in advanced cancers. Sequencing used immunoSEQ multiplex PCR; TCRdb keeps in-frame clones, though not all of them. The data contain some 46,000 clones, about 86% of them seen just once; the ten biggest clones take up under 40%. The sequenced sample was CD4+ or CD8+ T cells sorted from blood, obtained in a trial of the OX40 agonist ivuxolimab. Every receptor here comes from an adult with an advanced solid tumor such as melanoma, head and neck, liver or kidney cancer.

CDR3 sequence: CASSQGGASGYTF. The CDR3 DNA is TGTGCCAGCAGCCAGGGGGGCGCATCGGGCTACACCTTC. V gene TRBV6-1 combines with J gene TRBJ1-2; TRBD1 aligns across 7 bases. V trimming: 6 bases; J trimming: 8 bases; junction bases outside the gene matches: 9. This CDR3 has 13 residues. CDR1 and CDR2 (germline): MNHNS, SASEGT.

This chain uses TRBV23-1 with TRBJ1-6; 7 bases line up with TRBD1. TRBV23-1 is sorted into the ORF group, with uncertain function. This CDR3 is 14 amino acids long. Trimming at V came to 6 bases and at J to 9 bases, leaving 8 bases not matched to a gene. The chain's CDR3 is CASSRGGALSPLHF. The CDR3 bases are TGCGCCAGCAGCAGGGGGGGGGCTCTTTCACCCCTCCACTTT.

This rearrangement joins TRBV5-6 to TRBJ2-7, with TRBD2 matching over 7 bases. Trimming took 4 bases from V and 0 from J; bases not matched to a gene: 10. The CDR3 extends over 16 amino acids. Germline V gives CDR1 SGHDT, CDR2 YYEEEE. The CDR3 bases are TGTGCCAGCAGCCCGGGGGGAGAAATGAGCTCCTACGAGCAGTACTTC. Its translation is CASSPGGEMSSYEQYF.

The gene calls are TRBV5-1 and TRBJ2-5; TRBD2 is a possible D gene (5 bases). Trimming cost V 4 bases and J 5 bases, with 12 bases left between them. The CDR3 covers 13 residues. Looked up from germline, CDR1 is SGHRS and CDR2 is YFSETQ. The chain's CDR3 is CASSRLGEETQYF. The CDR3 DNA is TGCGCCAGCAGCCGCCTCGGGGAGGAGACCCAGTACTTC.

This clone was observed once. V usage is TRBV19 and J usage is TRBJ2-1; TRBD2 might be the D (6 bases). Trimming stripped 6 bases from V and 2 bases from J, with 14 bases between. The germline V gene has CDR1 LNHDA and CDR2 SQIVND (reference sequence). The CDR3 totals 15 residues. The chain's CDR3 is CASRIAGSTYNEQFF. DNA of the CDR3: TGTGCCAGTAGGATCGCGGGGTCGACCTACAATGAGCAGTTCTTC.

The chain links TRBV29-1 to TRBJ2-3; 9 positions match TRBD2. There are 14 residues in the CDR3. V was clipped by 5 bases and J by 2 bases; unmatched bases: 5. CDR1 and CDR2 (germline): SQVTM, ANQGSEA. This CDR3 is CSVSERGDTDTQYF. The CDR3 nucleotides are TGCAGCGTTTCGGAGCGGGGGGACACAGATACGCAGTATTTT.

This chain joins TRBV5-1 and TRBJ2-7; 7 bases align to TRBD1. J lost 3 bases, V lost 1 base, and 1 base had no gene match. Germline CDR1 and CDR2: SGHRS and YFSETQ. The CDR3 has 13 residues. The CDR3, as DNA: TGCGCCAGCAGCTTGTCAGGGGGCTACGAGCAGTACTTC. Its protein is CASSLSGGYEQYF.

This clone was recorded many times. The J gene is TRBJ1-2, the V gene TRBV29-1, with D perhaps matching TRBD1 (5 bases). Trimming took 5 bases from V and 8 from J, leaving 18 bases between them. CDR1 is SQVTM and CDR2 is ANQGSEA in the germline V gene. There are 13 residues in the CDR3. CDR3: CSVHEDKGIGYTF. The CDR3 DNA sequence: TGCAGCGTTCACGAGGACAAGGGAATCGGCTACACCTTC.

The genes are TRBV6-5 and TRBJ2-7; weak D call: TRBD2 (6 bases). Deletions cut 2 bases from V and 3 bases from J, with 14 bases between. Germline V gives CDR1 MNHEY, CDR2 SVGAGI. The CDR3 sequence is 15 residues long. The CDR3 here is CASSYASGPVYEQYF. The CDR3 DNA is TGTGCCAGCAGTTACGCGAGCGGGCCGGTCTACGAGCAGTACTTC.

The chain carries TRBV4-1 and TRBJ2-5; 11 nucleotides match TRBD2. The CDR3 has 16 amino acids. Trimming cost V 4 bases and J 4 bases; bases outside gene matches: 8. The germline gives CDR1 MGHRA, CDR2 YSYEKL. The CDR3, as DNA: TGCGCCAGCAGCCCCCTACTAGCGGGAGTAGGAGAGACCCAGTACTTC. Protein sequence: CASSPLLAGVGETQYF.

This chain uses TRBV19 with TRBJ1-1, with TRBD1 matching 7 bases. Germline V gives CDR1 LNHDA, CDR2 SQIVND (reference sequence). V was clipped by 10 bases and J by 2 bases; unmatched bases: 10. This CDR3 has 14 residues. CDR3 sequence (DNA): TGTGCCACCAAGTCCGGGACAGCAAACACTGAAGCTTTCTTT. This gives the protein CATKSGTANTEAFF.

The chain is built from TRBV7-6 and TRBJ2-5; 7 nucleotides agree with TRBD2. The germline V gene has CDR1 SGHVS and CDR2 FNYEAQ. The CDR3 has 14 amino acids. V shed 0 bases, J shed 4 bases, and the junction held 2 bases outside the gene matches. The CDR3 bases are TGTGCCAGCAGCTTAGCGGGGGGGTCAGAGACCCAGTACTTC. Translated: CASSLAGGSETQYF.

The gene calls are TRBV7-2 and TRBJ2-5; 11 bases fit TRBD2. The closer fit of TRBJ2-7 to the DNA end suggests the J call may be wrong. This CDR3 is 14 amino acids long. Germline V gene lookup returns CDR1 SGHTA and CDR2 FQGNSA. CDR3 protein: CASSGTSGTYEQYF. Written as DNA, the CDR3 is TGTGCCAGCAGCGGGACTAGCGGAACCTACGAGCAGTACTTC.

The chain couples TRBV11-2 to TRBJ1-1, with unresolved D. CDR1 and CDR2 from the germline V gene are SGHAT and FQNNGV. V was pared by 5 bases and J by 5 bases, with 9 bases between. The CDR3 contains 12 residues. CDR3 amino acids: CASSVLSTEAFF. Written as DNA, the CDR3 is TGTGCCAGCAGCGTACTATCAACTGAAGCTTTCTTT.